This record covers a single T cell receptor (beta chain). Other DNA sequences in this sample translate to the same CDR3. Assay used: immunoSEQ multiplex PCR; TCRdb lists only in-frame clones, some missing. The data contain under 150,000 clones, 91% of them singletons. The data originate from a study of cytomegalovirus exposure and HLA in healthy donors. The germline V gene encodes CDR1 MNHEY and CDR2 SVGAGI. The CDR3 loop spans 14 amino acids. V gave up 0 bases and J gave up 8 bases, with 11 bases separating them. The V call is TRBV6-5, the J call TRBJ2-1, with TRBD2 as a possible D gene (5 bases). Sequences were obtained from PBMCs. The clonotype originates from a man aged 18 to 30 in good health and CMV-seronegative. CDR3 protein: CASSYSGTGDEQFF. The CDR3 nucleotides read TGTGCCAGCAGTTACTCAGGAACCGGGGATGAGCAGTTCTTC.